This T cell receptor (beta chain) is from a study of shared clonotypes between healthy human individuals. Sequencing was performed with immunoSEQ multiplex PCR; in TCRdb, only in-frame clones are kept and a portion is missing. The sample lists about a million clones; around three quarters were seen once. Remarks on this clone: Its antigen is undetermined.

Study results and caveats: Researchers sampled blood only, noting tissue repertoires likely differ.

Trimming pared 3 bases from V and 2 bases from J, leaving 11 bases between. This CDR3 spans 14 amino acids. Germline-derived CDR1 and CDR2 are SGHNT and YYREEE (reference sequence). The chain combines TRBV5-4 with TRBJ1-2; possible D gene TRBD1, 6 bases. This sequence originates from a man between 18 and 29 years old in good health. Sequencing input: memory CD4+ T cells sorted from blood. The subset: CD45RA-negative fraction. The CDR3 bases are TGTGCCAGCAGCTCATCTACAGGGAACTATGGCTACACCTTC. This encodes CASSSSTGNYGYTF.